The clone carrying this TCR beta chain appeared once. Reverse transcription of about 0.45 to 1 ug RNA was performed with random hexamers. TCRdb processed the immunoSEQ multiplex PCR reads anew with MiXCR; each CDR3 protein has one entry. The sample yields roughly 52,000 distinct CDR3 sequences, 95% seen once. Patients with Susac syndrome met the recently defined diagnostic criteria for definite or probable disease. The sample comes from a study of CD8 T cells in Susac syndrome. The source material was CD8+ T cells from PBMCs. This sequence was found in a human donor with Susac syndrome.

The CDR3 protein is CASSYGAYQPQHF. DNA for the CDR3: TGTGCCAGCAGTTACGGGGCATATCAGCCCCAGCATTTT. The V call is TRBV6-5, the J call TRBJ1-5; a weak D match, TRBD1 (5 bases). Germline V lookup: CDR1 MNHEY, CDR2 SVGAGI. Trimming cost V 2 bases and J 5 bases, with 7 bases left between them. This CDR3 has 13 amino acids.